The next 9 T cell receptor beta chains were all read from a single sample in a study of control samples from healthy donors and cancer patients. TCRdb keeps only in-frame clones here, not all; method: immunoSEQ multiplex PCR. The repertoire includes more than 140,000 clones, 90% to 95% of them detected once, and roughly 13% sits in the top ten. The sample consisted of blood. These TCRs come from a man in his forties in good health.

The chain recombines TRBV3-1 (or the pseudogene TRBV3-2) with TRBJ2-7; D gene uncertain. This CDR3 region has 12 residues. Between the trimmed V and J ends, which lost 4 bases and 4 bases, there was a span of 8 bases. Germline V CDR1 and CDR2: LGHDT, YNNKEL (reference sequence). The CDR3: CASSRNAYEQYF. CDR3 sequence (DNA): TGTGCCAGCAGCCGGAATGCGTACGAGCAGTACTTC.

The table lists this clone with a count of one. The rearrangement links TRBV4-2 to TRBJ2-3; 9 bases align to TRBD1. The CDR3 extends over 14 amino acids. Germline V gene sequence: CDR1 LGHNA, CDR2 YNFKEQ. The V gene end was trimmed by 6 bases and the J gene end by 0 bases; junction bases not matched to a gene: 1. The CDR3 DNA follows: TGTGCCAGCAGGGGGACAGGGAGCACAGATACGCAGTATTTT. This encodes CASRGTGSTDTQYF.

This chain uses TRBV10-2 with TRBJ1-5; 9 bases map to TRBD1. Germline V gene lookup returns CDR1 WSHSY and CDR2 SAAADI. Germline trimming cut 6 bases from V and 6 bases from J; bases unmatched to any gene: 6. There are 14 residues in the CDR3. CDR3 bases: TGCGCCAGCAGCTCAACAGGGGGCCGTCAGCCCCAGCATTTT. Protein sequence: CASSSTGGRQPQHF.

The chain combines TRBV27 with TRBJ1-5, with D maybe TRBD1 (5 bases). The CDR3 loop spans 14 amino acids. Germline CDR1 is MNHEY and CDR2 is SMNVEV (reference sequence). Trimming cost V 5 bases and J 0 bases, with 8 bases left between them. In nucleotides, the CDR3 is TGTGCCAGCAGTACGGACATTAGCAATCAGCCCCAGCATTTT. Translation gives CASSTDISNQPQHF.

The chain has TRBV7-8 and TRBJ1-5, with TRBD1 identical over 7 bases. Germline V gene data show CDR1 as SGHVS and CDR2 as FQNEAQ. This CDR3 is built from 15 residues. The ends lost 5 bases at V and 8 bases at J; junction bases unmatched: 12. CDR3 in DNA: TGTGCCAGCAGCCCCCGACAGGGTATTTTGGAGCCCCAGCATTTT. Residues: CASSPRQGILEPQHF.

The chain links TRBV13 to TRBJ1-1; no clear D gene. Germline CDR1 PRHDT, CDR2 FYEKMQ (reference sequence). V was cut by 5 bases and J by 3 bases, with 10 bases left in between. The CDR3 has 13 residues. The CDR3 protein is CASSVQGYTEAFF. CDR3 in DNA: TGTGCCAGCAGCGTCCAAGGGTACACTGAAGCTTTCTTT. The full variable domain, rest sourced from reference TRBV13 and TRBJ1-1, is AAGVIQSPRHLIKEKRETATLKCYPIPRHDTVYWYQQGPGQDPQFLISFYEKMQSDKGSIPDRFSAQQFSDYHSELNMSSLELGDSALYFCASSVQGYTEAFFGQGTRLTVV.

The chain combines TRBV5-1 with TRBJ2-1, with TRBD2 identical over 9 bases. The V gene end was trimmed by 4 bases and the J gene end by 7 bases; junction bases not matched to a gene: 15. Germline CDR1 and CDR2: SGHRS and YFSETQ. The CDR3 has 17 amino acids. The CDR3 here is CASSPTLAGERRNEQFF. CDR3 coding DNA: TGCGCCAGCAGCCCGACTTTAGCGGGAGAAAGGAGGAATGAGCAGTTCTTC.

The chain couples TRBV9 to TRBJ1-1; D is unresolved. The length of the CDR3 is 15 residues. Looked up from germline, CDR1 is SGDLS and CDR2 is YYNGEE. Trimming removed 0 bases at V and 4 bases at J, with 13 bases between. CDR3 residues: CASSVALLESTEAFF. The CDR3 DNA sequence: TGTGCCAGCAGCGTAGCCCTACTCGAGAGCACTGAAGCTTTCTTT.

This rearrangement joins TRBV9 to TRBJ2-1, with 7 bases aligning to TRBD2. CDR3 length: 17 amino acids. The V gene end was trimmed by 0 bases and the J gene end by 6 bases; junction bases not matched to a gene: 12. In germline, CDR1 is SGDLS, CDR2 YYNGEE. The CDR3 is CASSVEVRLAGLNEQFF. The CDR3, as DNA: TGTGCCAGCAGCGTAGAGGTCCGATTAGCGGGTCTCAATGAGCAGTTCTTC.